The rows below give T cell receptor beta chains drawn from one sample of a study of CD8 T cell repertoires and HIV-1 epitope variants. The antigens for these receptors are not known. Using immunoSEQ multiplex PCR, the repertoire was profiled, and TCRdb retains in-frame clones only, with some absent. The sample lists under 3,000 clones; approximately 61% were seen once. The sample consisted of cultured CD8+ T cells derived from PBMCs. The receptors originated from a male donor with HIV. The CDR3 runs from the conserved cysteine through the conserved F or W. Each record gives: J gene, CDR3 length, D gene, clone size, V gene, CDR3 protein, CDR3 DNA. A D gene is named only where the DNA matches it firmly. The size entry is marked missing in some rows and otherwise reads once, few, many or a size class.

j_gene: TRBJ2-4
len: 15
d_gene: .
abundance: .
v_gene: TRBV28
CDR3aa: CASSSGTPDVGIQYF
CDR3nt: TGTGCCAGCAGTTCCGGGACCCCTGATGTGGGCATTCAGTACTTC

j_gene: TRBJ2-7
len: 13
d_gene: TRBD1
abundance: .
v_gene: TRBV10-3
CDR3aa: CAINSGQGYEQYF
CDR3nt: TGTGCCATCAATTCCGGACAGGGCTACGAGCAGTACTTC

j_gene: TRBJ1-2
len: 17
d_gene: TRBD1
abundance: .
v_gene: TRBV28
CDR3aa: CASSSLIGTGEHYGYTF
CDR3nt: TGTGCCAGCAGTTCTTTGATCGGGACAGGGGAGCACTATGGCTACACCTTC

j_gene: TRBJ2-7
len: 14
d_gene: TRBD2
abundance: .
v_gene: TRBV6-1
CDR3aa: CASTVGEGGYEQYF
CDR3nt: TGTGCCAGCACCGTAGGAGAGGGAGGGTACGAGCAGTACTTC

j_gene: TRBJ1-1
len: 14
d_gene: .
abundance: few
v_gene: TRBV6-6
CDR3aa: CASSPDRIGTEAFF
CDR3nt: TGTGCCAGCAGCCCCGACAGGATCGGCACTGAAGCTTTCTTT

j_gene: TRBJ1-2
len: 17
d_gene: .
abundance: .
v_gene: TRBV4-2
CDR3aa: CASSQEAGMTPNYGYTF
CDR3nt: TGTGCCAGCAGCCAAGAGGCAGGCATGACCCCAAACTATGGCTACACCTTC

j_gene: TRBJ1-1
len: 11
d_gene: .
abundance: few
v_gene: TRBV9
CDR3aa: CASRRGTEAFF
CDR3nt: TGTGCCAGCCGGAGGGGGACTGAAGCTTTCTTT

j_gene: TRBJ1-1
len: 15
d_gene: .
abundance: once
v_gene: TRBV5-6
CDR3aa: CASSLERTLGTEAFF
CDR3nt: TGTGCCAGCAGCTTGGAGCGGACATTAGGCACTGAAGCTTTCTTT

j_gene: TRBJ1-6
len: 15
d_gene: .
abundance: .
v_gene: TRBV27
CDR3aa: CASSLLQSYNSPLHF
CDR3nt: TGTGCCAGCAGTTTACTCCAATCCTATAATTCACCCCTCCACTTT

j_gene: TRBJ2-5
len: 13
d_gene: .
abundance: .
v_gene: TRBV30
CDR3aa: CAWSVEGQETQYF
CDR3nt: TGTGCCTGGAGTGTTGAGGGCCAAGAGACCCAGTACTTC

j_gene: TRBJ1-2
len: 16
d_gene: TRBD1
abundance: .
v_gene: TRBV5-1
CDR3aa: CASSTNFDRADYGYTF
CDR3nt: TGCGCCAGCAGCACAAACTTCGACAGGGCTGACTATGGCTACACCTTC

j_gene: TRBJ2-2
len: 15
d_gene: TRBD1
abundance: .
v_gene: TRBV6-5
CDR3aa: CASSLTGGRSGELFF
CDR3nt: TGTGCCAGCAGTTTGACAGGGGGCAGGAGCGGGGAGCTGTTTTTT

j_gene: TRBJ2-1
len: 16
d_gene: .
abundance: medium-sized
v_gene: TRBV13
CDR3aa: CASSPLSGGLYNEQFF
CDR3nt: TGTGCCAGCAGCCCCCTCTCTGGGGGGCTCTACAATGAGCAGTTCTTC

j_gene: TRBJ2-7
len: 15
d_gene: TRBD2
abundance: .
v_gene: TRBV9
CDR3aa: CASSPGLAAVYEQYF
CDR3nt: TGTGCCAGCAGCCCGGGACTAGCGGCGGTCTACGAGCAGTACTTC

j_gene: TRBJ1-6
len: 16
d_gene: .
abundance: .
v_gene: TRBV4-2
CDR3aa: CASSQDPGSYNSPLHF
CDR3nt: TGTGCCAGCAGCCAAGACCCCGGCTCCTATAATTCACCCCTCCACTTT

j_gene: TRBJ1-5
len: 14
d_gene: .
abundance: .
v_gene: TRBV18
CDR3aa: CASSPDSIGQPQHF
CDR3nt: TGTGCCAGCTCACCGGACAGTATAGGCCAGCCCCAGCATTTT

j_gene: TRBJ1-1
len: 12
d_gene: .
abundance: few
v_gene: TRBV27
CDR3aa: CASSPGGTEAFF
CDR3nt: TGTGCCAGCAGTCCTGGGGGGACTGAAGCTTTCTTT

j_gene: TRBJ2-7
len: 13
d_gene: .
abundance: .
v_gene: TRBV2
CDR3aa: CASSPSGGNEQYF
CDR3nt: TGTGCCAGCAGTCCCTCAGGGGGGAACGAGCAGTACTTC

j_gene: TRBJ2-3
len: 15
d_gene: .
abundance: few
v_gene: TRBV7-9
CDR3aa: CASSLDIGSTDTQYF
CDR3nt: TGTGCCAGCAGCTTAGATATAGGGAGCACAGATACGCAGTATTTT

j_gene: TRBJ1-2
len: 15
d_gene: .
abundance: .
v_gene: TRBV5-1
CDR3aa: CASSMKGPSSNGYTF
CDR3nt: TGCGCCAGCAGCATGAAGGGCCCATCGAGCAATGGCTACACCTTC

j_gene: TRBJ2-7
len: 14
d_gene: TRBD2
abundance: .
v_gene: TRBV28
CDR3aa: CASRREESSGEQYF
CDR3nt: TGTGCCAGCAGGCGGGAGGAGTCGTCGGGGGAGCAGTACTTC

j_gene: TRBJ1-2
len: 16
d_gene: TRBD1
abundance: .
v_gene: TRBV7-2
CDR3aa: CASSLVMAGGVYGYTF
CDR3nt: TGTGCCAGCAGCTTAGTCATGGCAGGGGGCGTCTATGGCTACACCTTC

j_gene: TRBJ2-6
len: 16
d_gene: .
abundance: .
v_gene: TRBV15
CDR3aa: CATSRDRGSGANVLTF
CDR3nt: TGTGCCACCAGCAGAGATCGCGGCTCTGGGGCCAACGTCCTGACTTTC

j_gene: TRBJ2-7
len: 17
d_gene: .
abundance: once
v_gene: TRBV27
CDR3aa: CASSLRTSETGRYEQYF
CDR3nt: TGTGCCAGCAGTTTAAGAACTTCAGAGACAGGGAGGTACGAGCAGTACTTC

j_gene: TRBJ2-5
len: 14
d_gene: .
abundance: .
v_gene: TRBV9
CDR3aa: CASSPRTAQETQYF
CDR3nt: TGTGCCAGCAGCCCGAGGACAGCCCAAGAGACCCAGTACTTC